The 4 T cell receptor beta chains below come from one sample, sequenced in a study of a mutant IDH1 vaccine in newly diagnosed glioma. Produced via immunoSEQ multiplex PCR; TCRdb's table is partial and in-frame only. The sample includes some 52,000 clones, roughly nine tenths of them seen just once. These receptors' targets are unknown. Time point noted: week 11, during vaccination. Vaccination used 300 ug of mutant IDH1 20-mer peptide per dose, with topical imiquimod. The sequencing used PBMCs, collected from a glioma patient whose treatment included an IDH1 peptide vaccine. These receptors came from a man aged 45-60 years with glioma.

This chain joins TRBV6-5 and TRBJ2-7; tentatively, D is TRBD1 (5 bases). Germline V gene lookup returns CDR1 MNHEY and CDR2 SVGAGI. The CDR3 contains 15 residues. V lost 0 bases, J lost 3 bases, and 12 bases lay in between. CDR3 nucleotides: TGTGCCAGCAGTTACTCGGGGTCAGGGAACTACGAGCAGTACTTC. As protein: CASSYSGSGNYEQYF.

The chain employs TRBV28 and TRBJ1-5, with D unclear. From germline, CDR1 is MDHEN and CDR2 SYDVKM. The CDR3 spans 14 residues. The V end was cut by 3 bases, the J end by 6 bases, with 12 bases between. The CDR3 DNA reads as TGTGCCAGCAGTTTTACTAGCCTTACTCAGCCCCAGCATTTT. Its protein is CASSFTSLTQPQHF.

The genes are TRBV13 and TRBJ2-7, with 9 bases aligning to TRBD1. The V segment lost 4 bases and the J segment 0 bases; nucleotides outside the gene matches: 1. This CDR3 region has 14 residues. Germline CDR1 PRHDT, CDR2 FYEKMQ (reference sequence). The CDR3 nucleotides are TGTGCCAGCAGCTCGGGACAGGGCTCCTACGAGCAGTACTTC. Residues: CASSSGQGSYEQYF.

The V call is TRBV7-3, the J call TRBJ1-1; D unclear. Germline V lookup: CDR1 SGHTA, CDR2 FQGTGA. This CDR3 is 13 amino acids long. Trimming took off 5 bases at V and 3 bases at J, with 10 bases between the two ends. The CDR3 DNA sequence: TGTGCCAGCAGCCCCCAACGAGACACTGAAGCTTTCTTT. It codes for CASSPQRDTEAFF. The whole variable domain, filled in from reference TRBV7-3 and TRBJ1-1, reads GAGVSQTPSNKVTEKGKYVELRCDPISGHTALYWYRQSLGQGPEFLIYFQGTGAADDSGLPNDRFFAVRPEGSVSTLKIQRTERGDSAVYLCASSPQRDTEAFFGQGTRLTVV.